The source of this T cell receptor beta chain is a study of glioma-infiltrating T cells. Notes on the study in general: Above-expected tissue-blood divergence occurred in all gliomas, most in low-grade ones. Tissue and blood shared very few CDR3 sequences.

TCR alpha and beta CDR3 regions were amplified from RNA using iRepertoire nested multiplex PCR. One-step reverse transcription and amplification started from approximately 100-400 ng of tissue mRNA or PBMC total RNA. MiXCR, applied by TCRdb to the multiplex PCR reads, yields one record per CDR3 protein. Of under 200,000 distinct CDR3 sequences in the sample, 25% to 35% are singletons; the top ten hold 20% to 25%. The V segment lost 2 bases and the J segment 3 bases; nucleotides outside the gene matches: 8. There are 18 residues in the CDR3. The germline gives CDR1 MNHEY, CDR2 SVGEGT. Comment on this clonotype: Its specificity is not known.

The source material was glioma tissue, nonneoplastic brain tissue, or PBMCs (not recorded which). The source is a human donor with low-grade glioma or glioblastoma, undergoing nonglioma brain surgery, or in good health (not recorded which). This rearrangement joins TRBV6-2 or TRBV6-3 to TRBJ2-7, with 15 nucleotides matching TRBD2. As DNA, the CDR3 is TGTGCCAGCAGTTACACGCTCGGACTAGCGGGAGGGCACTACGAGCAGTACTTC. It encodes CASSYTLGLAGGHYEQYF.